This TCR beta chain was captured by sequencing in a study of response to subunit inactivated influenza vaccine. TCRdb ran MiXCR on the RT-PCR reads and lists one entry per CDR3 protein. Among roughly 500,000 distinct CDR3 sequences listed, 16% were seen once. About this clonotype itself: At one end the junction does not follow the germline gene, possibly because of a read error.

The source material was CD4+ T cells sorted from PBMCs, sampled roughly 24 months after vaccination. The sequence was collected from a man aged 45 to 75 who received an inactivated influenza vaccine.

This chain's CDR3 is CASSLPDSHNEQFF. The CDR3 DNA reads TGCGCCAGCAGCTTGCCGGACTCCCACAATGAGCAGTTCTTC. The rearrangement uses TRBV5-1 and TRBJ2-1; perhaps TRBD2 as D (5 bases). The CDR3 sequence is 14 residues long. CDR1 is SGHRS and CDR2 is YFSETQ in the germline V gene.